This TCR beta chain was recovered during a study of TIL therapy for anti-PD-1-resistant metastatic lung cancer. Study context: Median patient age was about 56, ranging about 35-80 years.

Time point of the sample: pre-treatment sample, taken before nivolumab and TIL therapy. Enrollment ran from late 2017 to early 2020. Sequencing used immunoSEQ v3. Generated by immunoSEQ multiplex PCR, the TCRdb table keeps only in-frame clones and is missing some. The sample includes 10,000 or so clones, about 80% seen only once; the top ten take about 9.5%. CDR1 is PRHDT, CDR2 FYEKMQ, per germline (reference sequence). The CDR3 covers 17 residues. With 4 bases removed from V and 0 bases from J, the gap between germline ends came to 16 bases. The sequence was collected from a person aged 25 to 85 with non-small cell lung cancer. The J gene is TRBJ1-5, the V gene TRBV13; TRBD1 is a possible D gene (5 bases). The material was blood, obtained at baseline. CDR3 sequence (DNA): TGTGCCAGCAGCTCCCGAATGGGGGGGTTTAGCAATCAGCCCCAGCATTTT. This translates into CASSSRMGGFSNQPQHF.